These T cell receptor beta chains were read from a single sample in a study of T cells in Graves' hyperthyroidism and ophthalmopathy. TCRdb re-called the multiplex PCR reads through MiXCR, storing one row per CDR3 protein. The sample shows 450,000 to 650,000 distinct CDR3 sequences, about a fifth of them seen only once. Sequenced material: blood. Receptor source: a man aged 18 to 35 with Graves' hyperthyroidism. Each CDR3 is given with its conserved first and last residue. Fields, in order: CDR3 DNA, CDR3 protein, D gene, V gene, J gene, clone size. D genes are given only for firm matches. The size of a clone is reported for some rows only, either as once, few or many, or as a class for expanded clones.

TGTGCCAGCAGTTCCAGCCGCCACCTCACCGGGGAGCTGTTTTTT	CASSSSRHLTGELFF	NA	TRBV27	TRBJ2-2	NA
TGTGCCAGCAGCCGCCTACCGGGACAGACCTTCTACGAGCAGTACTTC	CASSRLPGQTFYEQYF	TRBD1	TRBV6-1	TRBJ2-7	many
TGTGCCAGCAGTGAAAGAGGGGACAGGTTTGGGATCCTCGACTTAATTCAGCCCCAGCATTTT	CASSERGDRFGILDLIQPQHF	TRBD1	TRBV6-1	TRBJ1-5	many
TGTGCCAGCAGCTTAGCGACAGGCCAAGAGACCCAGTACTTC	CASSLATGQETQYF	NA	TRBV5-1	TRBJ2-5	few
TGTGCCAGCAGTGAAACCCCCATGCGTGGAGAGACCCAGTACTTC	CASSETPMRGETQYF	NA	TRBV6-1	TRBJ2-5	few
TGTGCCAGCAGTGTGAGACAAAACACTGAAGCTTTCTTT	CASSVRQNTEAFF	NA	TRBV6-1	TRBJ1-1	many
TGCAGTGCTAGAGATCAGGGGGGGTCTAACTATGGCTACACCTTC	CSARDQGGSNYGYTF	TRBD1	TRBV20-1	TRBJ1-2	many
TGTGCCAGCAGCTTAGCGGGGGGTCGTGGAAACACCATATATTTT	CASSLAGGRGNTIYF	NA	TRBV7-2	TRBJ1-3	many
TGTGCCAGCAGTCCCTCCCGCAAGGGGCACTATGGCTACACCTTC	CASSPSRKGHYGYTF	NA	TRBV28	TRBJ1-2	many
TGTGCCAGTAGTATAGGAGGGACATGGACCCGCTACACCTTC	CASSIGGTWTRYTF	NA	TRBV19	TRBJ1-2	many
TGTGCCATCAGTCGGGACAGGGGGGCCGGGGAGCTGTTTTTT	CAISRDRGAGELFF	TRBD1	TRBV10-3	TRBJ2-2	many
TGTGCCAGCAGTTCGGGACTATTCTACGAGCAGTACTTC	CASSSGLFYEQYF	TRBD2	TRBV12-3/TRBV12-4	TRBJ2-7	many
TGTGCCAGCACCCCCCGTCCCGGCTATGGCTACACCTTC	CASTPRPGYGYTF	NA	TRBV6-4	TRBJ1-2	many
TGTGCCACCGGCCCAGCGGGGCCCCTTGAGACCCAGTACTTC	CATGPAGPLETQYF	TRBD2	TRBV24-1	TRBJ2-5	NA
TGTGCCAGCAGTTCGACAGGGCTCCACGAGCAGTACTTC	CASSSTGLHEQYF	TRBD1	TRBV28	TRBJ2-7	many
TGTGCCAGCAGCTTAGTTGGAGGGCCGGAGACCCAGTACTTC	CASSLVGGPETQYF	NA	TRBV7-9	TRBJ2-5	many
TGTGCCAGCAGCCCAACCGAGGAGGGTATCTACGAGCAGTACTTC	CASSPTEEGIYEQYF	NA	TRBV3-1	TRBJ2-7	many
TGTGCCAGCAGTCGGGGACTCCCCGGGGGATATAGCAATCAGCCCCAGCATTTT	CASSRGLPGGYSNQPQHF	NA	TRBV12-3/TRBV12-4	TRBJ1-5	NA
TGTGCCAGCAGCGCGGGACAGGGGGCACGAGAGACCCAGTACTTC	CASSAGQGARETQYF	TRBD1	TRBV11-1	TRBJ2-5	many
TGTGCCAGTATCTACCAGCCCGGACAGAATAACAATCAGCCCCAGCATTTT	CASIYQPGQNNNQPQHF	NA	TRBV19	TRBJ1-5	NA
TGTGCCAGCAGGACCGAGGGGCGGGATCATGGCTACACCTTC	CASRTEGRDHGYTF	NA	TRBV10-3	TRBJ1-2	NA
TGTGCCTGGAGTGGAGAGGGCCCTCGCTTCTATGGCTACACCTTC	CAWSGEGPRFYGYTF	NA	TRBV30	TRBJ1-2	many
TGTGCCAGCACAACAGCGGGGCTCTCTACCGACGAGCAGTACTTC	CASTTAGLSTDEQYF	TRBD2	TRBV28	TRBJ2-7	many
TGTGCCAGCAGCCCCTACCAGGGCTACGAGCAGTACTTC	CASSPYQGYEQYF	NA	TRBV28	TRBJ2-7	many
TGTGCCAGCAGTTTGAGAGCCCGGGGCAGGGAGACCCAGTACTTC	CASSLRARGRETQYF	NA	TRBV28	TRBJ2-5	NA
TGTGCCAGCAGTTATCAGGGGGCAGGCACTGAAGCTTTCTTT	CASSYQGAGTEAFF	TRBD1	TRBV12-3/TRBV12-4	TRBJ1-1	NA
TGCGCCAGCAGCTCTGGCAGTTCAAGATACGAGCAGTACTTC	CASSSGSSRYEQYF	NA	TRBV5-1	TRBJ2-7	many
TGCAGCGTCGACATTACAAAGTCGGAGACCCAGTACTTC	CSVDITKSETQYF	NA	TRBV29-1	TRBJ2-5	many
TGTGCCAGCACCGCCCGGGGACAGAACACTGAAGCTTTCTTT	CASTARGQNTEAFF	NA	TRBV2	TRBJ1-1	many
TGTGCCAGCAGTCAAGCCCCAGGAGGTCTCTTTGGAGCTTTCTTT	CASSQAPGGLFGAFF	NA	TRBV27	TRBJ1-1	NA
TGCGCCAGCAGCCAACCCGGGACCTCCAAAAACATTCAGTACTTC	CASSQPGTSKNIQYF	NA	TRBV4-1	TRBJ2-4	few
TGTGCCAGCAGTTTAGGACTAGCGGGGGGAATGGATACGCAGTATTTT	CASSLGLAGGMDTQYF	TRBD2	TRBV12-3/TRBV12-4	TRBJ2-3	NA
TGCAGTGCTCCACACCAAGGATTACGCGAGCAGTACTTC	CSAPHQGLREQYF	NA	TRBV20-1	TRBJ2-7	many
TGTGCCAGCAGTACACGGGAGCTAGACAGGGATGGCTACACCTTC	CASSTRELDRDGYTF	TRBD1	TRBV6-5	TRBJ1-2	many
TGTGCCAGCAGTTTATGGACGGGGCCCTACGAGCAGTACTTC	CASSLWTGPYEQYF	NA	TRBV28	TRBJ2-7	NA
TGTGCCAGTAGTAGCCCCTCGGGAGAGCAGTACTTC	CASSSPSGEQYF	NA	TRBV19	TRBJ2-7	many
TGTGCCACCAGTGGTTTCCATGGCTACACCTTC	CATSGFHGYTF	NA	TRBV24-1	TRBJ1-2	NA
TGTGCCAGCAGCCACCCCGGACAGAACACCGGGGAGCTGTTTTTT	CASSHPGQNTGELFF	NA	TRBV2	TRBJ2-2	NA
TGTGCCAGTAGTATAACAGTAGGGAACACTGAAGCTTTCTTT	CASSITVGNTEAFF	NA	TRBV19	TRBJ1-1	NA
TGTGCCAGCAGTGAGCTGGGGTTCTACAATGAGCAGTTCTTC	CASSELGFYNEQFF	NA	TRBV6-1	TRBJ2-1	few
TGTGCCAGCAGTGAAGGCCTAGCGTACGAGCAGTACTTC	CASSEGLAYEQYF	NA	TRBV6-1	TRBJ2-7	many
TGTGCCAGCAGCATGGACGCGGCGGGAGACACCATATATTTT	CASSMDAAGDTIYF	NA	TRBV7-8	TRBJ1-3	few
TGTGCCAGCAGTCCTTCCCATTCACCCCTCCACTTT	CASSPSHSPLHF	NA	TRBV27	TRBJ1-6	many
TGTGCCAGCAGCTTTGCCACAGGCTACGAGCAGTACTTC	CASSFATGYEQYF	NA	TRBV13	TRBJ2-7	NA
TGCGCCAGCAGCCCGGCGGGGGACGAGAGGATATCTTTCTTT	CASSPAGDERISFF	NA	TRBV10-1	TRBJ1-1	many
TGTGCCAGCATCTTAGTGGGTGGAGTTGGGGATCAGCCCCAGCATTTT	CASILVGGVGDQPQHF	NA	TRBV11-2	TRBJ1-5	NA
TGTGCCAGCAGTGAGACAGCCCGAGTGGGCTACACCTTC	CASSETARVGYTF	NA	TRBV2	TRBJ1-2	NA
TGTGCCTGGAGTTCGGGGACAGCCCACGAGCAGTACTTC	CAWSSGTAHEQYF	TRBD1	TRBV30	TRBJ2-7	NA
TGTGCTAGCACCCGAGGGACAACGGACTATGGCTACACCTTC	CASTRGTTDYGYTF	NA	TRBV12-3/TRBV12-4	TRBJ1-2	NA
TGTGCCAGCAGTTTAGGGCAGTACCAAGAGACCCAGTACTTC	CASSLGQYQETQYF	NA	TRBV12-3/TRBV12-4	TRBJ2-5	many